Listed below are T cell receptor beta chains from one sample, sequenced in a study of PD-1 blockade in classical Hodgkin lymphoma. Sequenced by immunoSEQ multiplex PCR; TCRdb stores in-frame clones only, minus some. The repertoire holds about 28,000 clones, with less than 85% as singletons. The source was peripheral blood mononuclear cells (PBMCs), collected before the second cycle of nivolumab. These receptors were collected from a human donor with classical Hodgkin lymphoma. CDR3s include the opening cysteine and the closing phenylalanine or tryptophan. Some rows have no size entry. The others give once, few or many, or a class for an expanded clone.

clone_size v_call cdr3_aa
. TRBV11-3 CASSLDRETDTQYF
. TRBV6-6 CASSYSLAGDNEQFF
. TRBV19 CASSIGADYSNQPQHF
. TRBV9 CASSAHTGTGELFF
few TRBV6-1 CASSELAGGSQTQYF
. TRBV5-6 CASSITAGQETQYF
. TRBV15 CATAPRATNEKLFF
. TRBV4-3 CASSQDPSGVEQFF
. TRBV7-8 CASSTTGLWTEAFF
. TRBV19 CASRPGTANTGELFF
. TRBV7-9 CASSHGPNNEQFF
. TRBV20-1 CSAATHNEQFF
few TRBV29-1 CSVIDMTAMEAFF
. TRBV7-6 CASSPLGTRVSGANVLTF
. TRBV7-9 CASSFWTGDNSPLHF
. TRBV27 CASRARPQGGRQPQHF
. TRBV6-1 CASQPQQNTEAFF
once TRBV2 CASSMGGSSYNSPLHF
once TRBV11-2 CASSLGPGIGVSNQPQHF
. TRBV10-3 CAISTRSQGYTF
. TRBV5-1 CASSHGGTEAFF
. TRBV2 CASSVQGTNEKLFF
. TRBV7-9 CASSIRGGPETQYF
few TRBV7-9 CASSFMDTQYF
. TRBV4-3 CASSPTRLAVYEQYF
. TRBV4-3 CASSQESDQYNEQFF
. TRBV6-1 CASSERPGGNQPQHF
. TRBV9 CASSVSGGIFSADTQYF
. TRBV7-9 CASSQDGTASHQPQHF
. TRBV6-1 CASVSTDQYF
. TRBV14 CASSQIRTSYSYEQYF